These 3 T cell receptor beta chains were sequenced from one sample in a study of OX40 agonist ivuxolimab in advanced cancers. TCRdb's table, derived via immunoSEQ multiplex PCR, lists solely in-frame clones and lacks some. In the table there are 40,000 to 60,000 clones, about 90% of which are singletons. Source: CD4+ or CD8+ T cells sorted from blood, taken in a trial of the OX40 agonist ivuxolimab. The receptors were gathered from an adult with an advanced solid tumor such as melanoma, head and neck, liver or kidney cancer.

This chain uses TRBV28 with TRBJ2-3; possibly TRBD1 or TRBD2 for D (5 bases each). The V and J ends lost 7 bases and 1 base respectively, with 18 bases between them. CDR3 length equals 16 residues. Germline CDR1 and CDR2: MDHEN and SYDVKM. The CDR3: CASKVVQGRRTDTQYF. Written as DNA, the CDR3 is TGTGCCAGCAAGGTGGTGCAGGGACGGCGCACAGATACGCAGTATTTT.

CDR3 in amino acids: CASSKGQGGNTIYF. The CDR3 DNA reads TGTGCCAGCAGCAAAGGACAGGGAGGAAACACCATATATTTT. The chain links TRBV21-1 to TRBJ1-3; no check of the table's D call, TRBD1, against the DNA was made. TRBV21-1 is labeled a pseudogene. The CDR3 is 14 residues long.

This rearrangement joins TRBV30 to TRBJ1-1; TRBD1 aligns across 8 bases. The V gene's germline CDR1 is GTSNPN and CDR2 SVGIG (reference sequence). There are 16 residues in the CDR3. Trimming at V came to 1 base and at J to 2 bases, leaving 9 bases not matched to a gene. The CDR3 region has the DNA TGTGCCTGGAGTGGGACGGGACAGGCGAAAAACACTGAAGCTTTCTTT. Protein product: CAWSGTGQAKNTEAFF.